A selection of T cell receptor beta chains follows, all from one sample in a study of shared clonotypes between healthy human individuals. Here immunoSEQ multiplex PCR was the method, and the copy in TCRdb shows in-frame clones only, minus some. The table has fewer than 600,000 clones, 79% seen once; the top ten hold about 13%. The sequenced sample was PBMCs. The receptors come from a woman aged 35 to 49 in good health. Some clones in this sample may be carry-over from other donors' samples. CDR3s include the opening cysteine and the closing phenylalanine or tryptophan. D genes are given only for firm matches. Clone size is stated in some rows and not others, as once, few, many or a class when expanded.

cdr3_nt	cdr3_aa	cdr3_length	j_call	v_call	clone_size	d_call
TGTGCCTGGATGATTGCGGATGGGGCTTTCTTT	CAWMIADGAFF	11	TRBJ1-1	TRBV30	NA	NA
TGTGCCAGCAGCTTAGGGACAGAGACCCAGTACTTC	CASSLGTETQYF	12	TRBJ2-5	TRBV7-9	NA	NA
TGTGCCAGCAGTTTGGCGGGAGCTCTCGATGAGCAGTTCTTC	CASSLAGALDEQFF	14	TRBJ2-1	TRBV27	NA	TRBD2
TGTGCCAGTAGTATGGCCCGGGACACTTACACAGATACGCAGTATTTT	CASSMARDTYTDTQYF	16	TRBJ2-3	TRBV19	NA	NA
TGTGCCTCCAATTACGGGACAAGCTACGAGCAGTACTTC	CASNYGTSYEQYF	13	TRBJ2-7	TRBV10-3	NA	NA
TGTGCCAGCACCACTCTTCATCAGGGGGGGCGACAGGAGCAGTACTTC	CASTTLHQGGRQEQYF	16	TRBJ2-7	TRBV6-6	NA	NA
TGTGCCAGCAGCTCCGACGATAACATTCAGTACTTC	CASSSDDNIQYF	12	TRBJ2-4	TRBV11-3	NA	NA
TGTGCCAGCAGCCAAGGACTGAGATACGAGCAGTACTTC	CASSQGLRYEQYF	13	TRBJ2-7	TRBV14	NA	NA
TGCAGTGCCCCCGCGGCATCCGAGCAGTACTTC	CSAPAASEQYF	11	TRBJ2-7	TRBV20-1	NA	NA
TGCGCCAGCAGCTTGGCCCAGGGTCCCACACAGTCCGAGCAGTTCTTC	CASSLAQGPTQSEQFF	16	TRBJ2-1	TRBV5-1	NA	NA
TGTGCCAGCAGCATGCGGGATAATTCACCCCTCCACTTT	CASSMRDNSPLHF	13	TRBJ1-6	TRBV27	once	NA
TGTGCCAGCAGCGGGGGACTAGTAGCGGATACGCAGTATTTT	CASSGGLVADTQYF	14	TRBJ2-3	TRBV9	NA	TRBD2
TGCACCAGCCTCGAGCAGTTCTTC	CTSLEQFF	8	TRBJ2-1	TRBV1	NA	NA
TGTGCCAGTAGTATAGATCTTACGGCCTTCTTCGGGGAGCTGTTTTTT	CASSIDLTAFFGELFF	16	TRBJ2-2	TRBV19	NA	NA
TGTGCCACCGGGCGCTCGAGCAAATACAATGAGCAGTTCTTC	CATGRSSKYNEQFF	14	TRBJ2-1	TRBV15	NA	NA
TGTGCCAGCAGCTTGGGACCGGCAGGGGGGCAGACCCAGTACTTC	CASSLGPAGGQTQYF	15	TRBJ2-5	TRBV7-2	NA	NA
TGCGCCAGCAGCATGGGACTAGCGGCAAACACCGGGGAGCTGTTTTTT	CASSMGLAANTGELFF	16	TRBJ2-2	TRBV5-1	NA	TRBD2
TGTGCCTGGAGGCTGGGGACCGGCTACACCTTC	CAWRLGTGYTF	11	TRBJ1-2	TRBV30	NA	NA
TGTGCCAGTAGTATAGGTGCACCTAGCACAGATACGCAGTATTTT	CASSIGAPSTDTQYF	15	TRBJ2-3	TRBV19	NA	NA
TGTGCCTGGGAGCGGGGGACTGAAGCTTTCTTT	CAWERGTEAFF	11	TRBJ1-1	TRBV30	few	NA
TGTGCCAGCGCGGACAGAAACACCGGGGAGCTGTTTTTT	CASADRNTGELFF	13	TRBJ2-2	TRBV28	NA	NA
TGTGCCAGTAGTTCTAGGACTAGCCTAGAGACCCAGTACTTC	CASSSRTSLETQYF	14	TRBJ2-5	TRBV19	few	TRBD2
TGTGCCAGTAGTACCAGCGACAGGGCTAAAGCTTTCTTT	CASSTSDRAKAFF	13	TRBJ1-1	TRBV19	NA	TRBD1
TGTGCCAGCAGCTTAGCTGGGGGAATTGGAGTGGAGACTGAAGCTTTCTTT	CASSLAGGIGVETEAFF	17	TRBJ1-1	TRBV7-8	NA	NA
TGCGCCAGCAGCTTGGCCCTGGGGATGGGGGAGACCCAGTACTTC	CASSLALGMGETQYF	15	TRBJ2-5	TRBV5-1	NA	NA
TGTGCCAGCAGCCCACTCCATGGTGAGCAGTTCTTC	CASSPLHGEQFF	12	TRBJ2-1	TRBV7-9	NA	NA
TGTGCCAGCAGCGTAGAGGGGGCGAGGGGAAACACCATATATTTT	CASSVEGARGNTIYF	15	TRBJ1-3	TRBV9	few	TRBD1
TGTGCCAGCAGCCCCCGGTTGCAGGGAGAGACCCAGTACTTC	CASSPRLQGETQYF	14	TRBJ2-5	TRBV5-6	NA	NA
TGCGCCAGCAGCTTGGAGGCAGGAGCTAACTATGGCTACACCTTC	CASSLEAGANYGYTF	15	TRBJ1-2	TRBV5-1	NA	NA
TGTGCCAGCAGCCCGACCCCCAACTACAATGAGCAGTTCTTC	CASSPTPNYNEQFF	14	TRBJ2-1	TRBV7-8	NA	NA
TGTGCCAGCAGCAAAGAAATGAAAGGACAGGGGAACACTGAAGCTTTCTTT	CASSKEMKGQGNTEAFF	17	TRBJ1-1	TRBV21-1	NA	NA
TGTGCCAGCAGCCCGGGGGTGACGGGGTTCCTAGCCAAAAACATTCAGTACTTC	CASSPGVTGFLAKNIQYF	18	TRBJ2-4	TRBV28	NA	NA
TGTGCCAGAAGCACAGGACAGCCCGTTAAGCATTTT	CARSTGQPVKHF	12	TRBJ1-5	TRBV7-5	NA	NA